The TCR beta chain described here comes from a study of CD8 T cells in ankylosing spondylitis. This clonotype was seen repeatedly, ten times or more. As yet, its antigen is unknown. The V end lost 1 base, the J end lost 5 bases, and 21 bases lay between the germline ends. Germline CDR1 reads LGHNT; CDR2 reads FRNRAP. This CDR3 comprises 18 residues. Generation of TCR beta libraries employed quantitative 5'-RACE incorporating molecular barcodes. TCRdb reanalysed the 5' RACE reads using MiXCR and keeps one entry per CDR3 protein. The sample lists 75,000 to 95,000 distinct CDR3 sequences; about 8.1% were seen once. Whole-study findings and limits: The disease-linked clones had a CD8+ phenotype and low blood frequencies. For ankylosing spondylitis blood, a TCR beta motif of 7 to 9 highly homologous variants appeared characteristic.

V gene TRBV12-5 combines with J gene TRBJ2-1, with unresolved D. Sample: blood, either unsorted or a sorted T cell fraction (not recorded which). The TCR originated in a male donor with ankylosing spondylitis. CDR3 loop: CASGLGPAAGRYDNEQFF. The CDR3 coding sequence is TGTGCTAGTGGTTTGGGGCCGGCTGCAGGACGGTACGACAATGAGCAGTTCTTC. The variable domain in full, with the rest retrieved from reference TRBV12-5 and TRBJ2-1, is DARVTQTPRHKVTEMGQEVTMRCQPILGHNTVFWYRQTMMQGLELLAYFRNRAPLDDSGMPKDRFSAEMPDATLATLKIQPSEPRDSAVYFCASGLGPAAGRYDNEQFFGPGTRLTVL.